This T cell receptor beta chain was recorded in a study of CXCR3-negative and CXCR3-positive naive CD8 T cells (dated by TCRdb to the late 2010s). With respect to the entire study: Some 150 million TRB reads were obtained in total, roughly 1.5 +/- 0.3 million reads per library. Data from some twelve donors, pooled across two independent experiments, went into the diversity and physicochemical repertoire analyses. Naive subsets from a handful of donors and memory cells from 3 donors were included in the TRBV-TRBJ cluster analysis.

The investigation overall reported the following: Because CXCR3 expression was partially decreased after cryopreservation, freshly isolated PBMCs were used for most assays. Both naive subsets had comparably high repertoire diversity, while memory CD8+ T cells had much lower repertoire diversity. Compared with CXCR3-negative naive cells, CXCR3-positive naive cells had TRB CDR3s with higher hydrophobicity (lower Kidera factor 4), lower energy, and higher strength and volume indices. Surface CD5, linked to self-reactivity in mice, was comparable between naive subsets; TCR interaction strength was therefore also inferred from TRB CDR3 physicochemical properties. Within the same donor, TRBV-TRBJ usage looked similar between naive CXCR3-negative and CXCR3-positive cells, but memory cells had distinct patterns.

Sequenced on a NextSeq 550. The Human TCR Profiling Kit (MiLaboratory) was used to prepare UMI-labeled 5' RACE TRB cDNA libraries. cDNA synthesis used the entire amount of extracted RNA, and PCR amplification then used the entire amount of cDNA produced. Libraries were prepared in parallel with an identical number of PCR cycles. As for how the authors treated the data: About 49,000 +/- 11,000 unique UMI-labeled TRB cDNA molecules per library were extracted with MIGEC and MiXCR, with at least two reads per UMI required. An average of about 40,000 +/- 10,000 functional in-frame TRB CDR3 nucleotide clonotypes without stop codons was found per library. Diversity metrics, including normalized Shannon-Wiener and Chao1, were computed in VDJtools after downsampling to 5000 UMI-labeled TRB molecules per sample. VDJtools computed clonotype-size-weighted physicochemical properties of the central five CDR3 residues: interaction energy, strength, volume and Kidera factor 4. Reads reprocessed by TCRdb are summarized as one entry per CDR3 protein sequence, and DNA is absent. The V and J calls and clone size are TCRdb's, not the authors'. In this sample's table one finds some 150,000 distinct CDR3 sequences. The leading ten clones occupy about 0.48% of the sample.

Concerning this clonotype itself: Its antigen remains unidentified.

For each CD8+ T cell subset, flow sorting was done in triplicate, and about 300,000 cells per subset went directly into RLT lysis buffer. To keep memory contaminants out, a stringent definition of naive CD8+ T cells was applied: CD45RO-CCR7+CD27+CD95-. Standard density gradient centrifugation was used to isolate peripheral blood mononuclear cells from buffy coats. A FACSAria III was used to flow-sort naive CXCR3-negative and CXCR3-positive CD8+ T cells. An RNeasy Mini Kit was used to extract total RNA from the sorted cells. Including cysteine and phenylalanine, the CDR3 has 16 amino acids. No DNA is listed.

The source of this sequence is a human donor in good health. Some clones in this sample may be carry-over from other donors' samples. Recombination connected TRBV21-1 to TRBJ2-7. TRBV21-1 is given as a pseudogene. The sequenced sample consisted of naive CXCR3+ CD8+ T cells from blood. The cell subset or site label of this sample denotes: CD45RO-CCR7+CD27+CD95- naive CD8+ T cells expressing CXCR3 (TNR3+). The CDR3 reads CASSKALPDRSYEQYF.